These T cell receptor beta chains were read from a single sample in a study of T cells after yellow fever vaccination. TCRdb reprocessed the 5' RACE reads with MiXCR, giving one entry per CDR3 protein. The data hold about 630,000 distinct CDR3 sequences, with more than 9% observed a single time. Here the sequenced sample was PBMCs, taken on the day of the yellow fever booster vaccination. The receptors were gathered from a man aged 25 to 45 who received the YFV17D yellow fever vaccine. CDR3s include the opening cysteine and the closing phenylalanine or tryptophan. The order of the fields is clone size, D gene, J gene, V gene, CDR3 protein, CDR3 DNA. A D gene is named only where the DNA matches it firmly. Rows may omit the clone size; those that give it use once, few, many or a size class.

few | - | TRBJ1-4 | TRBV4-3 | CASSQDGGAAGNEKLFF | TGCGCCAGCAGCCAAGATGGCGGGGCGGCCGGTAATGAAAAACTGTTTTTT
few | - | TRBJ2-1 | TRBV25-1 | CASSFLGGNEQFF | TGTGCCAGCAGTTTCCTAGGGGGCAATGAGCAGTTCTTC
- | - | TRBJ1-4 | TRBV20-1 | CSARREKLFF | TGCAGTGCTAGAAGGGAAAAACTGTTTTTT
few | - | TRBJ1-1 | TRBV10-2 | CASRGVNTEAFF | TGCGCCAGCAGAGGTGTGAACACTGAAGCTTTCTTT
- | - | TRBJ2-1 | TRBV18 | CASSPPSSNEQFF | TGTGCCAGCTCACCACCTAGCTCCAATGAGCAGTTCTTC
many | - | TRBJ1-1 | TRBV7-9 | CASSLSIFDQGTEAFF | TGTGCCAGCAGCTTATCCATATTCGACCAAGGCACTGAAGCTTTCTTT
few | - | TRBJ2-3 | TRBV5-1 | CASSIVDTQYF | TGCGCCAGCAGCATTGTCGATACGCAGTATTTT
few | - | TRBJ1-1 | TRBV7-2 | CASSSGITEAFF | TGTGCCAGCAGCTCGGGGATCACTGAAGCTTTCTTT
- | - | TRBJ2-1 | TRBV11-2 | CASSPHASSYNEQFF | TGTGCCAGCAGCCCGCACGCGAGCTCCTACAATGAGCAGTTCTTC
few | - | TRBJ2-1 | TRBV14 | CASSQDLGSPVYNEQFF | TGTGCCAGCAGCCAAGATTTGGGGAGCCCCGTTTACAATGAGCAGTTCTTC
few | TRBD2 | TRBJ2-5 | TRBV10-2 | CASSASGSIRETQYF | TGCGCCAGCAGTGCCAGCGGGAGTATTCGGGAGACCCAGTACTTC
- | - | TRBJ2-1 | TRBV6-1 | CASRGLAVSSYNEQFF | TGTGCCAGCAGAGGTTTAGCGGTTAGCTCCTACAATGAGCAGTTCTTC
many | TRBD2 | TRBJ2-5 | TRBV19 | CASSTGTSVETQYF | TGTGCCAGTAGTACCGGGACTAGTGTTGAGACCCAGTACTTC
few | - | TRBJ1-2 | TRBV3-1 | CASSQVRTVGAEGYTF | TGTGCCAGCAGCCAAGTTCGGACAGTTGGGGCGGAAGGCTACACCTTC
- | - | TRBJ2-5 | TRBV29-1 | CSVGPYRRETQYF | TGCAGCGTCGGACCCTACCGCCGAGAGACCCAGTACTTC
few | - | TRBJ2-7 | TRBV20-1 | CSASVGANYEQYF | TGCAGTGCTAGCGTAGGGGCGAACTACGAGCAGTACTTC
- | - | TRBJ2-7 | TRBV4-3 | CASSQDAGYEQYF | TGCGCCAGCAGCCAAGATGCGGGCTACGAGCAGTACTTC
- | TRBD1 | TRBJ1-4 | TRBV20-1 | CSARDRRQGYEKLFF | TGCAGTGCTAGAGATCGGAGACAGGGATATGAAAAACTGTTTTTT
few | - | TRBJ2-3 | TRBV7-2 | CASSLVSGGYTDTQYF | TGTGCCAGCAGCTTAGTCTCCGGCGGGTACACAGATACGCAGTATTTT
few | - | TRBJ2-7 | TRBV5-6 | CASSFAPPGEQYF | TGTGCCAGCAGCTTCGCCCCTCCGGGTGAGCAGTACTTC
- | - | TRBJ1-2 | TRBV6-2/TRBV6-3 | CASNQDSNYGYTF | TGTGCCAGCAACCAAGACAGTAACTATGGCTACACCTTC